These T cell receptor beta chains were read from a single sample in a study of blood T cell repertoires in COVID-19. Sequenced by immunoSEQ multiplex PCR; TCRdb stores in-frame clones only, minus some. The sample contains fewer than 200,000 clones, approximately 86% of which appear only once. Material: peripheral blood. Receptors originate from a man aged 45-65 years with active or convalescent COVID-19. CDR3s include the opening cysteine and the closing phenylalanine or tryptophan. The order of the fields is clone size, V gene, D gene, J gene, CDR3 DNA, CDR3 protein. A D gene is named only where the DNA matches it firmly. Clone size appears in some rows only: once, few, many, or a class for an expanded clone.

size: few; V: TRBV7-3; D: TRBD1; J: TRBJ1-2; DNA: TGTGCCAGCAGCTTAACTGGCAGACAGGGGCCACCTAACTATGGCTACACCTTC; CDR3: CASSLTGRQGPPNYGYTF
size: -; V: TRBV7-9; D: TRBD1; J: TRBJ2-1; DNA: TGTGCCAGCAGTCGGCGGGACAGGGGTTTGGATGAGCAGTTCTTC; CDR3: CASSRRDRGLDEQFF
size: -; V: TRBV24-1; D: TRBD1; J: TRBJ1-5; DNA: TGTGCCACCAGTGATAACGGACAGGGTTATAGCAATCAGCCCCAGCATTTT; CDR3: CATSDNGQGYSNQPQHF
size: -; V: TRBV7-9; D: -; J: TRBJ1-1; DNA: TGTGCCAGCAGCTTAGGCCAGGTAGAATTCGATGAAGCTTTCTTT; CDR3: CASSLGQVEFDEAFF
size: -; V: TRBV29-1; D: -; J: TRBJ1-1; DNA: TGCAGCGTTGATGGGGCGGACACTGAAGCTTTCTTT; CDR3: CSVDGADTEAFF
size: -; V: TRBV5-1; D: -; J: TRBJ1-1; DNA: TGCGCCAGCAGCTGGGGGGGCACTGAAGCTTTCTTT; CDR3: CASSWGGTEAFF
size: -; V: TRBV27; D: -; J: TRBJ1-1; DNA: TGTGCCAGCAGCCCAGGGAAGTCGGGGACAACTGAAGCTTTCTTT; CDR3: CASSPGKSGTTEAFF
size: -; V: TRBV6-5; D: -; J: TRBJ2-7; DNA: TGTGCCAGCACCCAACGCGGGGAGCAGTACTTC; CDR3: CASTQRGEQYF
size: few; V: TRBV11-3; D: TRBD2; J: TRBJ2-5; DNA: TGTGCCAGCAGCTTAGGGATTGGACTAGCGGGGGAAGAGACCCAGTACTTC; CDR3: CASSLGIGLAGEETQYF
size: -; V: TRBV7-6; D: -; J: TRBJ2-1; DNA: TGTGCCAGCAGCTTAGCATATGGACATTATAATGAGCAGTTCTTC; CDR3: CASSLAYGHYNEQFF
size: -; V: TRBV28; D: TRBD2; J: TRBJ2-3; DNA: TGTGCCAGCAGTCTAGGCAGGGCTAGCGGGGGAGGGGATACGCAGTATTTT; CDR3: CASSLGRASGGGDTQYF
size: -; V: TRBV24-1; D: -; J: TRBJ2-7; DNA: TGTGCCACCAGTGGGACATCGGGCGCCGGAGAGCAGTACTTC; CDR3: CATSGTSGAGEQYF
size: -; V: TRBV10-1; D: TRBD2; J: TRBJ2-1; DNA: TGCGCCAGCAGTGATGAAGCTAGCGGGATGCGGAGCTCCTACAATGAGCAGTTCTTC; CDR3: CASSDEASGMRSSYNEQFF
size: -; V: TRBV19; D: TRBD1; J: TRBJ1-2; DNA: TGTGCCAGTAGTATAGGGGACAGGGGGCATGGCTACACCTTC; CDR3: CASSIGDRGHGYTF
size: -; V: TRBV9; D: -; J: TRBJ1-2; DNA: TGTGCCAGCAGCGTAGTGGAGGGCGCTGGCTACACCTTC; CDR3: CASSVVEGAGYTF
size: -; V: TRBV5-1; D: -; J: TRBJ1-3; DNA: TGCGCCAGCAGACAGGGAAACACCATATATTTT; CDR3: CASRQGNTIYF
size: -; V: TRBV21-1; D: -; J: TRBJ1-4; DNA: TGTGCCAGCAGCAAGCGGTCCCCTAGGCATGAAAAACTGTTTTTT; CDR3: CASSKRSPRHEKLFF
size: -; V: TRBV19; D: TRBD1; J: TRBJ2-7; DNA: TGTGCCAGCTCCGGGACAGGAGCCTACGAGCAGTACTTC; CDR3: CASSGTGAYEQYF
size: -; V: TRBV13; D: -; J: TRBJ2-7; DNA: TGTGCCAGCAGCTTATTTGTTCCTGGCAGAACCTACGAGCAGTACTTC; CDR3: CASSLFVPGRTYEQYF
size: -; V: TRBV7-3; D: -; J: TRBJ2-6; DNA: TGTGCCAGCAGCTTAGAGGGTGCCTCTGGGGCCAACGTCCTGACTTTC; CDR3: CASSLEGASGANVLTF
size: -; V: TRBV19; D: TRBD1; J: TRBJ1-1; DNA: TGTGCCAGTAGTCCCGACAGGGATGGGACTGAAGCTTTCTTT; CDR3: CASSPDRDGTEAFF
size: -; V: TRBV10-3; D: TRBD1; J: TRBJ1-2; DNA: TGTGCCATCAGTGAGTCTCCGGACAGGGGAAGTTCTGGCTACACCTTC; CDR3: CAISESPDRGSSGYTF
size: -; V: TRBV7-2; D: -; J: TRBJ2-7; DNA: TGTGCCAGCAGCGCCGGGACTTTCTACGAGCAGTACTTC; CDR3: CASSAGTFYEQYF
size: -; V: TRBV7-2; D: TRBD2; J: TRBJ2-3; DNA: TGTGCCAGCAGCTTAGCTGCGGGGGGTAGCACAGATACGCAGTATTTT; CDR3: CASSLAAGGSTDTQYF
size: -; V: TRBV5-4; D: TRBD2; J: TRBJ2-7; DNA: TGTGCCAGCAGCTTGTCCTCCGGGGGGGTTTACGAGCAGTACTTC; CDR3: CASSLSSGGVYEQYF
size: -; V: TRBV2; D: TRBD2; J: TRBJ2-1; DNA: TGTGCCAGCAGTGAAGCCCCGGGACTAGCCGGTGAGCAGTTCTTC; CDR3: CASSEAPGLAGEQFF
size: -; V: TRBV6-6; D: -; J: TRBJ2-7; DNA: TGTGCCAGCAGTCCAAGGACTACCAACGAGCAGTACTTC; CDR3: CASSPRTTNEQYF
size: -; V: TRBV18; D: -; J: TRBJ1-1; DNA: TGTGCCAGCTCACTTTGGAGGAGCATGAACACTGAAGCTTTCTTT; CDR3: CASSLWRSMNTEAFF
size: once; V: TRBV7-9; D: -; J: TRBJ1-2; DNA: TGTGCCAGCAGAGCCACAGGGATAAACTATGGCTACACCTTC; CDR3: CASRATGINYGYTF
size: -; V: TRBV2; D: TRBD2; J: TRBJ2-5; DNA: TGTGCCAGCAGTGGGGGACTAGCGGGAGTACAGGAGACCCAGTACTTC; CDR3: CASSGGLAGVQETQYF
size: -; V: TRBV28; D: -; J: TRBJ2-7; DNA: TGTGCCAGCAGTTTGCTTTACGCTACCCAGTACTTC; CDR3: CASSLLYATQYF
size: -; V: TRBV5-4; D: -; J: TRBJ1-2; DNA: TGTGCCAGCAGCTTGGTAGTGGAGAATGGCTACACCTTC; CDR3: CASSLVVENGYTF
size: -; V: TRBV6-5; D: -; J: TRBJ1-2; DNA: TGTGCCAGCAGTTATAGACAAGGTGGCTACACCTTC; CDR3: CASSYRQGGYTF
size: -; V: TRBV27; D: TRBD1; J: TRBJ2-2; DNA: TGTGCCAGCAGTAAGGACAGGGGCACCGGGGAGCTGTTTTTT; CDR3: CASSKDRGTGELFF
size: -; V: TRBV6-5; D: -; J: TRBJ2-7; DNA: TGTGCCAGCTCCCATTCCTACGAGCAGTACTTC; CDR3: CASSHSYEQYF
size: -; V: TRBV13; D: -; J: TRBJ1-5; DNA: TGTGCCAGCAGCTTAGGCAGGTATCAGCCCCAGCATTTT; CDR3: CASSLGRYQPQHF
size: -; V: TRBV7-9; D: -; J: TRBJ2-7; DNA: TGTGCCAGCAGCTTTAAACAGGGAGGGAGCTACGAGCAGTACTTC; CDR3: CASSFKQGGSYEQYF
size: -; V: TRBV19; D: TRBD1; J: TRBJ1-1; DNA: TGTGCCAGTACCCAGGGGGCAGGATCCACTGAAGCTTTCTTT; CDR3: CASTQGAGSTEAFF
size: -; V: TRBV19; D: -; J: TRBJ2-7; DNA: TGTGCCACCGATCAGGGGGGACGAGGGGAGCAGTACTTC; CDR3: CATDQGGRGEQYF
size: -; V: TRBV3-1/TRBV3-2; D: TRBD2; J: TRBJ2-5; DNA: TGTGCCAGCAGCCAAGAATTTACGGCTAGCGGGGACATGGGGACCCAGTACTTC; CDR3: CASSQEFTASGDMGTQYF
size: -; V: TRBV12-3/TRBV12-4; D: -; J: TRBJ1-6; DNA: TGTGCCAGCAGTTCATATAATTCACCCCTCCACTTT; CDR3: CASSSYNSPLHF
size: -; V: TRBV24-1; D: -; J: TRBJ2-3; DNA: TGTGCCACCAGTGATTTGCGGCAGGGGAGCACAGATACGCAGTATTTT; CDR3: CATSDLRQGSTDTQYF
size: -; V: TRBV10-3; D: TRBD1; J: TRBJ2-1; DNA: TGTGCCATCAGGAGGACAGGGGGCTTTGATGAGCAGTTCTTC; CDR3: CAIRRTGGFDEQFF
size: -; V: TRBV4-2; D: -; J: TRBJ2-3; DNA: TGTGCCAGCAGCCAAGGAGGGTGGGTGGGCTCTAGCACAGATACGCAGTATTTT; CDR3: CASSQGGWVGSSTDTQYF
size: -; V: TRBV4-3; D: TRBD2; J: TRBJ2-1; DNA: TGCGCCAGCAAGTTAGACCCCGCGGGGGGGCCGGACAATGAGCAGTTCTTC; CDR3: CASKLDPAGGPDNEQFF
size: -; V: TRBV10-3; D: TRBD2; J: TRBJ2-3; DNA: TGTGCCATCAGTCTTCCCCAAGCGGGGAGCACAGATACGCAGTATTTT; CDR3: CAISLPQAGSTDTQYF
size: once; V: TRBV27; D: TRBD1; J: TRBJ1-2; DNA: TGTGCCAGCAGTTTCCAGGGGGCCAATGGCTACACCTTC; CDR3: CASSFQGANGYTF
size: -; V: TRBV14; D: -; J: TRBJ2-3; DNA: TGTGCCAGCAGCCACCTCGGACTTAGCACAGATACGCAGTATTTT; CDR3: CASSHLGLSTDTQYF
size: -; V: TRBV4-2; D: -; J: TRBJ1-2; DNA: TGTGCCAGCAGTCAATCGGCAACCGGGGGGAGGGGCAGCTATGGCTACACCTTC; CDR3: CASSQSATGGRGSYGYTF
size: -; V: TRBV30; D: -; J: TRBJ1-1; DNA: TGTGCCTGGAGTGTACCCGGAGGGGTAAACACTGAAGCTTTCTTT; CDR3: CAWSVPGGVNTEAFF
size: -; V: TRBV5-1; D: -; J: TRBJ1-2; DNA: TGCGCCAGCAGCGTATACAGGGATGGCTACACCTTC; CDR3: CASSVYRDGYTF
size: -; V: TRBV7-3; D: -; J: TRBJ2-7; DNA: TGTGCCAGCAGCTACACAGGGTTTCACGAGCAGTACTTC; CDR3: CASSYTGFHEQYF
size: -; V: TRBV30; D: -; J: TRBJ2-5; DNA: TGTGCCTGGAGTATCACAGTCCAAGAGACCCAGTACTTC; CDR3: CAWSITVQETQYF
size: few; V: TRBV3-1/TRBV3-2; D: TRBD1; J: TRBJ1-6; DNA: TGTGCCAGCAGCCATATGTGGACAGGGGATGGTCCCCTCCACTTT; CDR3: CASSHMWTGDGPLHF
size: -; V: TRBV19; D: TRBD1; J: TRBJ2-7; DNA: TGTGCCAGTACTCAGACAGGGTACGAGCAGTACTTC; CDR3: CASTQTGYEQYF
size: -; V: TRBV11-3; D: -; J: TRBJ2-1; DNA: TGTGCCAGCAGCCGTCAAGCGGATGAGCAGTTCTTC; CDR3: CASSRQADEQFF
size: -; V: TRBV14; D: TRBD2; J: TRBJ2-1; DNA: TGTGCCAGCAGCCGCCGACTAGCGGGATGGGGTAATGAGCAGTTCTTC; CDR3: CASSRRLAGWGNEQFF
size: -; V: TRBV10-2; D: TRBD2; J: TRBJ2-7; DNA: TGCGCCAGCAGTGAAAATCCCAGCGGGAGGGTCTCCTACGAGCAGTACTTC; CDR3: CASSENPSGRVSYEQYF
size: once; V: TRBV6-5; D: TRBD1; J: TRBJ1-1; DNA: TGTGCCAGCAGCCTCGACAGGGTCACTGAAGCTTTCTTT; CDR3: CASSLDRVTEAFF
size: -; V: TRBV20-1; D: TRBD1; J: TRBJ2-4; DNA: TGCAGTGTTGACAGGGCCAACATTCAGTACTTC; CDR3: CSVDRANIQYF